The 27 T cell receptor beta chains below were found in one sample sequenced in a study of blood T cell repertoires in COVID-19. Measured with immunoSEQ multiplex PCR; TCRdb has only the in-frame clones, and not every one. The sample has roughly 150,000 clones, over 70% seen once. Sequenced input: peripheral blood. The origin of the receptors is a woman in her seventies who had recovered from COVID-19.

This rearrangement joins TRBV7-9 to TRBJ2-2; D ambiguous. Germline assignment: CDR1 SEHNR and CDR2 FQNEAQ (reference sequence). Trimming took off 5 bases at V and 0 bases at J, with 13 bases between the two ends. This CDR3 contains 16 residues. The CDR3 sequence is CASSPQWAANTGELFF. For the CDR3, the DNA is TGTGCCAGCAGCCCCCAGTGGGCAGCGAACACCGGGGAGCTGTTTTTT.

For the CDR3, the DNA is TGCGCCAGCAGCACGACAGGTCCGGAGCAGTTCTTC. Its protein product is CASSTTGPEQFF. The rearrangement uses TRBV5-1 and TRBJ2-1; tentative D call: TRBD1 (6 bases). Germline V gives CDR1 SGHRS, CDR2 YFSETQ. Trimming took off 4 bases at V and 10 bases at J, with 12 bases between the two ends. The CDR3 runs 12 residues.

About this clone itself: The sample has other DNA sequences that encode this CDR3 too. V usage is TRBV18 and J usage is TRBJ2-5; D not certain. Deletions cut 6 bases from V and 1 base from J, with 9 bases between. Per germline, CDR1 KGHSH and CDR2 LQKENI. The CDR3 runs to 13 residues. The CDR3 spells CASSPTPQETQYF. The CDR3 bases are TGTGCCAGCTCCCCTACCCCCCAAGAGACCCAGTACTTC.

This clone was recorded once. The gene calls are TRBV6-4 and TRBJ1-6; 8 bases match TRBD1. Germline trimming cut 5 bases from V and 7 bases from J; bases unmatched to any gene: 22. Germline V gene lookup returns CDR1 MRHNA and CDR2 SNTAGT. This CDR3 spans 20 amino acids. In DNA form, the CDR3 reads TGTGCCAGCAGTATGTGCCAGGGGGCGCTTACCCCCATACTCAATTCACCCCTCCACTTT. Translation gives CASSMCQGALTPILNSPLHF.

This clone was observed at least ten times. This chain uses TRBV19 with TRBJ2-5; the D gene is possibly TRBD1 (6 bases). The CDR3 contains 14 residues. The germline CDR1 and CDR2 sequences are LNHDA and SQIVND (reference sequence). Trimming pared 3 bases from V and 6 bases from J, leaving 14 bases between. CDR3 residues: CASSIGQGMQTQYF. CDR3 bases: TGTGCCAGTAGTATTGGGCAGGGGATGCAGACCCAGTACTTC.

The DNA for the CDR3 is TGTGCCAGCAGTTACGGACAGCACACAGATACGCAGTATTTT. This encodes CASSYGQHTDTQYF. This chain uses TRBV6-2 or TRBV6-3 with TRBJ2-3; the D gene is possibly TRBD1 (6 bases). Trimming removed 2 bases from V and 2 bases from J, with 8 bases in between. The CDR3 runs 14 residues. Germline assignment: CDR1 MNHEY and CDR2 SVGEGT.

The chain joins TRBV7-2 to TRBJ2-1; D is perhaps TRBD1 (5 bases). The V and J ends lost 1 base and 6 bases respectively, with 10 bases between them. Per germline, CDR1 SGHTA and CDR2 FQGNSA. This CDR3 contains 14 residues. As DNA, the CDR3 is TGTGCCAGCAGCTTAGAGCGACAGTCCAATGAGCAGTTCTTC. Its translation: CASSLERQSNEQFF.

V and J are TRBV27 and TRBJ1-2, with D unclear. The CDR3 totals 15 residues. V shed 7 bases and J shed 0 bases, with 15 bases lying between them. CDR1 is MNHEY, CDR2 SMNVEV, per germline (reference sequence). CDR3 sequence: CASKDVPYSNYGYTF. CDR3 nucleotide sequence: TGTGCCAGCAAAGATGTCCCCTACTCTAACTATGGCTACACCTTC.

The rearrangement uses TRBV3-1 (or the pseudogene TRBV3-2) and TRBJ1-4, with D uncertain. With 1 base removed from V and 9 bases from J, the gap between germline ends came to 12 bases. Germline-derived CDR1 and CDR2 are LGHDT and YNNKEL (reference sequence). The CDR3 runs to 14 residues. This CDR3 reads CASSQGQAAQKLFF. The CDR3 nucleotides read TGTGCCAGCAGCCAAGGGCAGGCCGCCCAAAAACTGTTTTTT.

The rearrangement links TRBV29-1 to TRBJ2-3, with TRBD1 identical over 11 bases. CDR3 size: 15 residues. V lost 3 bases and J lost 5; bases outside the gene matches: 7. Germline CDR1 reads SQVTM; CDR2 reads ANQGSEA. The CDR3 spells CSVEGGQGGIDTQYF. CDR3 in DNA: TGCAGCGTTGAGGGGGGACAGGGGGGAATAGATACGCAGTATTTT.

The V and J genes are TRBV11-3 and TRBJ2-5; 7 bases are shared with TRBD2. V was clipped by 5 bases and J by 4 bases; unmatched bases: 10. In germline, CDR1 is SGHNT, CDR2 YENEEA. This CDR3 has 15 residues. The CDR3 DNA sequence: TGTGCCAGCAGCCCGGGCCCGGGGGGTCCAGAGACCCAGTACTTC. This gives the protein CASSPGPGGPETQYF.

This rearrangement joins TRBV19 to TRBJ2-2; D is perhaps TRBD2 (6 bases). The CDR3 sequence is 14 residues long. Between the trimmed V and J ends, which lost 1 base and 6 bases, there was a span of 9 bases. Germline-derived CDR1 and CDR2 are LNHDA and SQIVND (reference sequence). CDR3 DNA sequence: TGTGCCAGTAGTATAGGGGGGGTCTCCGGGGAGCTGTTTTTT. It encodes CASSIGGVSGELFF.

The rearrangement links TRBV4-2 to TRBJ2-1; 8 nucleotides agree with TRBD2. The J segment lost 6 bases and the V segment lost 3 bases, leaving 10 bases of the junction unmatched. CDR3 size: 16 residues. Looked up from germline, CDR1 is LGHNA and CDR2 is YNFKEQ. CDR3 bases: TGTGCCAGCAGCCATCCCGGGACTAGGGTCGGCAATGAGCAGTTCTTC. It codes for CASSHPGTRVGNEQFF.

The rearrangement uses TRBV3-1 (or the pseudogene TRBV3-2) and TRBJ2-3; 10 bases agree with TRBD2. The length of the CDR3 is 16 residues. Germline V gives CDR1 LGHDT, CDR2 YNNKEL (reference sequence). J gave up 8 bases and V 4 bases, and 12 bases lay outside the gene matches. The CDR3: CASSPPTSGPGGTQYF. In DNA form, the CDR3 reads TGTGCCAGCAGCCCCCCGACTAGCGGGCCCGGGGGTACGCAGTATTTT.

The chain joins TRBV7-2 to TRBJ1-5, with D uncertain. Germline V CDR1 and CDR2: SGHTA, FQGNSA. Deletions cut 1 base from V and 7 bases from J, with 8 bases between. CDR3 length equals 13 residues. The chain's CDR3 is CASSLGREQPQHF. DNA of the CDR3: TGTGCCAGCAGCTTAGGTCGGGAACAGCCCCAGCATTTT.

The V call is TRBV5-5, the J call TRBJ2-7; no reliable D call. Per germline, CDR1 SGHKS and CDR2 YYEKEE (reference sequence). The CDR3 extends over 15 amino acids. Between the trimmed V and J ends, which lost 1 base and 2 bases, there was a span of 13 bases. CDR3 sequence: CASSLFPYGAYEQYF. The CDR3 DNA is TGTGCCAGCAGCTTGTTTCCCTACGGAGCCTACGAGCAGTACTTC. The full variable domain, with the rest looked up from reference TRBV5-5 and TRBJ2-7, is DAGVTQSPTHLIKTRGQQVTLRCSPISGHKSVSWYQQVLGQGPQFIFQYYEKEERGRGNFPDRFSARQFPNYSSELNVNALLLGDSALYLCASSLFPYGAYEQYFGPGTRLTVT.

J is TRBJ2-4 and V is TRBV3-1 (or the pseudogene TRBV3-2); a weak D match, TRBD1 (6 bases). The CDR3 totals 16 residues. The V end was cut by 3 bases, the J end by 7 bases, with 19 bases between. The germline V gene has CDR1 LGHDT and CDR2 YNNKEL (reference sequence). In DNA, the CDR3 is TGTGCCAGCAGCCACCCAGGGGTTGGCCCGGGGAACATTCAGTACTTC. This encodes CASSHPGVGPGNIQYF.

The chain couples TRBV4-2 to TRBJ2-2, with 13 positions matching TRBD2. In germline, CDR1 is LGHNA, CDR2 YNFKEQ. The CDR3 consists of 17 residues. J was trimmed by 4 bases and V by 4 bases; bases with no gene match: 6. CDR3 in amino acids: CASSPRTSGGGTGELFF. The DNA for the CDR3 is TGTGCCAGCAGCCCCCGGACTAGCGGGGGTGGCACCGGGGAGCTGTTTTTT.

This chain joins TRBV19 and TRBJ2-5, with D uncertain. V shed 3 bases and J shed 5 bases, with 7 bases lying between them. The CDR3 is 12 residues long. Germline CDR1 and CDR2: LNHDA and SQIVND (reference sequence). The CDR3 sequence is CASSMHMETQYF. CDR3 DNA: TGTGCCAGTAGTATGCACATGGAGACCCAGTACTTC.

This chain uses TRBV29-1 with TRBJ2-6; TRBD2 agrees at 10 bases. In germline, CDR1 is SQVTM, CDR2 ANQGSEA. After removal of 6 bases from V and 0 bases from J, the junction contained 5 bases not matched to a gene. This CDR3 is built from 16 residues. The CDR3 is CSVTSGASSGANVLTF. CDR3 bases: TGCAGCGTCACTAGCGGGGCGAGCTCTGGGGCCAACGTCCTGACTTTC.

This chain connects TRBV3-1 (or the pseudogene TRBV3-2) to TRBJ1-2; D remains unclear. The V and J ends lost 4 bases and 4 bases respectively, with 10 bases between them. The germline CDR1 and CDR2 sequences are LGHDT and YNNKEL (reference sequence). The CDR3 contains 13 residues. In nucleotides, the CDR3 is TGTGCCAGCAGCCCGGGTTCCCTCTATGGCTACACCTTC. This codes for CASSPGSLYGYTF.

The chain is built from TRBV29-1 and TRBJ1-2, with 8 bases that match TRBD1. The CDR3 consists of 12 residues. Looked up from germline, CDR1 is SQVTM and CDR2 is ANQGSEA. CDR3 bases: TGCCACAGGACAGGGAGAAGCTATGGCTACACCTTC. Translation gives CHRTGRSYGYTF.

This clone was observed a handful of times. The chain couples TRBV7-9 to TRBJ2-1; D is uncertain. CDR1 and CDR2 (germline): SEHNR, FQNEAQ (reference sequence). There are 10 residues in the CDR3. V shed 10 bases and J shed 6 bases, with 7 bases lying between them. The CDR3 reads CAIEPNEQFF. DNA of the CDR3: TGTGCCATTGAGCCCAATGAGCAGTTCTTC.

This chain links TRBV18 with TRBJ1-4; 9 bases fit TRBD1. Germline V gives CDR1 KGHSH, CDR2 LQKENI. The V gene end was trimmed by 8 bases and the J gene end by 5 bases; junction bases not matched to a gene: 6. This CDR3 contains 14 residues. CDR3: CASRRGTGNEKLFF. The DNA for the CDR3 is TGTGCCAGCCGACGCGGGACAGGGAATGAAAAACTGTTTTTT.

This clone was detected once. The chain recombines TRBV6-5 with TRBJ1-1; 7 positions match TRBD1. Looked up from germline, CDR1 is MNHEY and CDR2 is SVGAGI. The CDR3 length is 15 residues. Trimming cost V 2 bases and J 4 bases; bases outside gene matches: 7. CDR3 region: CASSYDRARGTEAFF. CDR3 nucleotide sequence: TGTGCCAGCAGTTACGACAGGGCCAGAGGCACTGAAGCTTTCTTT.

This clone turned up a few times. The rearrangement uses TRBV4-2 and TRBJ1-6; D uncertain. V was trimmed by 0 bases and J by 7 bases, leaving 7 bases between them. Germline CDR1 is LGHNA and CDR2 is YNFKEQ. This CDR3 is 14 amino acids long. Here the CDR3 DNA reads TGTGCCAGCAGCCAAGATGACGGGAATTCACCCCTCCACTTT. The encoded protein is CASSQDDGNSPLHF.

The J gene is TRBJ1-4, the V gene TRBV14; D possibly corresponds to TRBD1 (6 bases). Trimming cost V 4 bases and J 1 base, with 16 bases left between them. The CDR3 is 17 residues long. CDR1 and CDR2 (germline): SGHDN, FVKESK. The CDR3 DNA reads as TGTGCCAGCAGCCTAGGAAGAACAGGGCGAACTAATGAAAAACTGTTTTTT. Amino acid sequence: CASSLGRTGRTNEKLFF. Together with reference TRBV14 and TRBJ1-4, the CDR3 gives the full variable domain: EAGVTQFPSHSVIEKGQTVTLRCDPISGHDNLYWYRRVMGKEIKFLLHFVKESKQDESGMPNNRFLAERTGGTYSTLKVQPAELEDSGVYFCASSLGRTGRTNEKLFFGSGTQLSVL.